This T cell receptor beta chain was sequenced for a study of CD8 T cells in Susac syndrome. Study information: Sequencing included Susac syndrome patients, five or six of them with active disease and roughly 8 in remission. At blood draw, Susac syndrome patients were therapy-naive, on corticosteroids, or on intravenous immunoglobulin alone.

Random hexamers primed reverse transcription of about 0.45 to 1 ug RNA. The amplification used immunoSEQ multiplex PCR on TCR beta CDR3; it spanned 54 Vbeta and 13 Jbeta. TCRdb passed the immunoSEQ multiplex PCR reads through MiXCR, listing each CDR3 protein once. The sample lists approximately 180,000 distinct CDR3 sequences; roughly nine tenths were seen once. CDR1 and CDR2 from the germline V gene are GTSNPN and SVGIG (reference sequence). V shed 6 bases, J shed 3 bases, and the junction held 10 bases outside the gene matches. The CDR3 is 14 amino acids. Sequencing was done on a sample of CD4+ T cells from PBMCs. This rearrangement joins TRBV30 to TRBJ1-1; TRBD1 matches at 7 bases. The TCR sequence derives from a human donor with Susac syndrome. In DNA, the CDR3 is TGTGCCTGCCAGACAGGGATCGCGGACACTGAAGCTTTCTTT. Its translation is CACQTGIADTEAFF. Variable domain in full (rest from reference TRBV30 and TRBJ1-1): SQTIHQWPATLVQPVGSPLSLECTVEGTSNPNLYWYRQAAGRGLQLLFYSVGIGQISSEVPQNLSASRPQDRQFILSSKKLLLSDSGFYLCACQTGIADTEAFFGQGTRLTVV.